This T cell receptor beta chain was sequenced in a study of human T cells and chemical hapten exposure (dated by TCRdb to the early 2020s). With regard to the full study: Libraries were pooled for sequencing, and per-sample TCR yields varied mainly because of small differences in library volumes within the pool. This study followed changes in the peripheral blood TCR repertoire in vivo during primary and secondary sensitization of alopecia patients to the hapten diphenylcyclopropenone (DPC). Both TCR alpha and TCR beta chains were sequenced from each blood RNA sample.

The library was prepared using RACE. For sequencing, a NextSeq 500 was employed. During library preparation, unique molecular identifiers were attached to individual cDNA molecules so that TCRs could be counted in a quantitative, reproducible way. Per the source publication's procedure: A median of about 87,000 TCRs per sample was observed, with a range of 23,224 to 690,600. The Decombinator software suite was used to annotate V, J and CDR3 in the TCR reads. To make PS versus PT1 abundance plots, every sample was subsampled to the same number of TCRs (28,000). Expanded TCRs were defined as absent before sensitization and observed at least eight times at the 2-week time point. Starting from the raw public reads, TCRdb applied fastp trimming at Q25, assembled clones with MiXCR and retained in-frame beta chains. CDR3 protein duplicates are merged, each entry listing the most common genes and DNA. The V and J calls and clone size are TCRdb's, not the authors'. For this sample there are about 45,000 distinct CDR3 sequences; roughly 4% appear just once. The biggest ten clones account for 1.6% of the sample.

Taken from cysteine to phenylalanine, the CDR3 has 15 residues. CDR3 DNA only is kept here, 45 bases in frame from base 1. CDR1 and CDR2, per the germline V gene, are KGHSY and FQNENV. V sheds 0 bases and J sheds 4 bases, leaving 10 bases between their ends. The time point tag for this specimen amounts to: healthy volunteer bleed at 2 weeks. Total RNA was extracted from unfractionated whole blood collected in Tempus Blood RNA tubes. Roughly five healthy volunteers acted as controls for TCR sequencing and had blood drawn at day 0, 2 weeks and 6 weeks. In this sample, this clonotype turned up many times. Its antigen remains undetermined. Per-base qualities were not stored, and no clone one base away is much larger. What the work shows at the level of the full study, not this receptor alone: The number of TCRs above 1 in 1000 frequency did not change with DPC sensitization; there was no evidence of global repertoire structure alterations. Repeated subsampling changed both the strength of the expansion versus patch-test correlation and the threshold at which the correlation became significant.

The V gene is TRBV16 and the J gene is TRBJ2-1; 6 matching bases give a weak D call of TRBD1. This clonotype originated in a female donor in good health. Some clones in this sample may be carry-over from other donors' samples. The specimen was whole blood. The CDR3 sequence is CASSQSWQGYNEQFF. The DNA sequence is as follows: TGTGCCAGCAGCCAATCTTGGCAGGGGTACAATGAGCAGTTCTTC.